These 12 T cell receptor beta chains were sequenced from one sample in a study of OX40 agonist ivuxolimab in advanced cancers. Measured with immunoSEQ multiplex PCR; TCRdb has only the in-frame clones, and not every one. The sample holds tens of thousands of clones, roughly 88% seen once. The sequencing here drew on CD4+ or CD8+ T cells sorted from blood, taken in a trial of the OX40 agonist ivuxolimab. The receptors stem from an adult with an advanced solid tumor such as melanoma, head and neck, liver or kidney cancer.

V gene TRBV27 combines with J gene TRBJ2-5; the match to TRBD1 covers 9 bases. Trimming at V came to 5 bases and at J to 5 bases, leaving 12 bases not matched to a gene. Germline loops: CDR1 MNHEY, CDR2 SMNVEV (reference sequence). The CDR3 is made up of 16 amino acids. CDR3 coding DNA: TGTGCCAGCAGTCTAACAGGGGGCCGTCTGTGGGAGACCCAGTACTTC. Translation gives CASSLTGGRLWETQYF.

The gene calls are TRBV5-6 and TRBJ2-5; D is unresolved. The CDR3 is made up of 13 amino acids. CDR1 SGHDT and CDR2 YYEEEE come from the germline V gene. Trimming stripped 5 bases from V and 2 bases from J, with 10 bases between. CDR3 sequence (DNA): TGTGCCAGCAGTACATTCCCGCAAGAGACCCAGTACTTC. This translates into CASSTFPQETQYF.

The V gene is TRBV11-2, the J gene TRBJ2-2; D unclear. This CDR3 is 14 amino acids long. Looked up from germline, CDR1 is SGHAT and CDR2 is FQNNGV. Trimming removed 5 bases from V and 2 bases from J, with 9 bases in between. The CDR3 region is CASSPYLNTGELFF. CDR3 DNA: TGTGCCAGCAGCCCCTATTTAAACACCGGGGAGCTGTTTTTT.

The V and J genes are TRBV5-1 and TRBJ2-1; 9 bases match TRBD2. With 3 bases clipped from V and 5 bases from J, the junction kept 9 bases outside the gene matches. Germline V lookup: CDR1 SGHRS, CDR2 YFSETQ. The CDR3 sequence is 16 residues long. The CDR3 is CASSSLAGGPHNEQFF. The DNA for the CDR3 is TGCGCCAGCAGCTCTCTCGCGGGAGGGCCCCACAATGAGCAGTTCTTC.

V and J are TRBV4-3 and TRBJ2-7; 9 bases match TRBD2. V lost 0 bases, J lost 4 bases, and 7 bases stayed unmatched. There are 16 residues in the CDR3. CDR1 LGHNA and CDR2 YSLEER come from the germline V gene. CDR3 protein: CASSQEVGGREYEQYF. CDR3 sequence (DNA): TGCGCCAGCAGCCAAGAAGTTGGCGGGAGGGAATACGAGCAGTACTTC.

The J gene is TRBJ2-1, the V gene TRBV5-1; 10 positions agree with TRBD2. CDR1 is SGHRS, CDR2 YFSETQ, per germline. CDR3 size: 16 residues. Trimming cost V 4 bases and J 4 bases; bases outside gene matches: 8. The DNA of the CDR3 is TGCGCCAGCAGCCCTGAACTAGCGGGAATTTACAATGAGCAGTTCTTC. This gives the protein CASSPELAGIYNEQFF.

This clone was counted only a few times. The chain has TRBV5-6 and TRBJ1-5; 7 positions match TRBD1. V shed 4 bases, J shed 11 bases, and the junction held 9 bases outside the gene matches. The CDR3 covers 13 residues. Germline CDR1 and CDR2: SGHDT and YYEEEE. The CDR3 nucleotides are TGTGCCAGCAGCCGGGACAGAGTCAAGGCCCAGCATTTT. Encoded protein: CASSRDRVKAQHF.

Relative to its sample, this clone is medium-sized (0.01 to 0.1%). V and J are TRBV2 and TRBJ2-7, with D perhaps matching TRBD1 (5 bases). Trimming left V 11 bases short and J 7 bases short, with 12 bases between. This CDR3 is built from 10 residues. Germline CDR1 reads SNHLY; CDR2 reads FYNNEI. This CDR3 reads CASRAGEQYF. In DNA, the CDR3 is TGTGCCTCCAGGGCCGGGGAGCAGTACTTC.

The gene calls are TRBV5-1 and TRBJ1-1, with a possible D match to TRBD1 (5 bases). Trimming pared 2 bases from V and 1 base from J, leaving 12 bases between. CDR3 size: 15 residues. Germline V CDR1 and CDR2: SGHRS, YFSETQ. In nucleotides, the CDR3 is TGCGCCAGCAGCTTAGGGGTCAGACAGAACACTGAAGCTTTCTTT. Protein sequence: CASSLGVRQNTEAFF.

The table lists this clone with a count of one. V and J are TRBV10-3 and TRBJ2-2; TRBD2 is a possible D gene (6 bases). With 5 bases removed from V and 6 bases from J, the gap between germline ends came to 16 bases. The CDR3 contains 15 residues. Germline V gene data show CDR1 as ENHRY and CDR2 as SYGVKD. The CDR3 DNA reads TGTGCCATCAGTTTCCAGGGAGGACCGGCCGGGGAGCTGTTTTTT. It encodes CAISFQGGPAGELFF.

The sample holds one count of this clone. The rearrangement links TRBV18 to TRBJ1-5; tentative D call: TRBD1 (5 bases). Germline V gene lookup returns CDR1 KGHSH and CDR2 LQKENI. The ends were cut back, 0 bases at V and 6 bases at J, with 12 bases in the middle. This CDR3 region has 15 residues. The CDR3 is CASSPPGREGQPQHF. CDR3 nucleotide sequence: TGTGCCAGCTCACCACCGGGACGGGAGGGTCAGCCCCAGCATTTT.

This chain connects TRBV5-1 to TRBJ1-5; D may be TRBD1 (6 bases). CDR1 is SGHRS, CDR2 YFSETQ, per germline. Trimming shortened V by 0 bases and J by 4 bases, and 14 bases separated the two germline ends. This CDR3 comprises 16 residues. The CDR3 DNA is TGCGCCAGCAGCTTGGTACCCGGACAGAGAAATCAGCCCCAGCATTTT. This encodes CASSLVPGQRNQPQHF.